This T cell receptor (beta chain) was retrieved from a study (dated by TCRdb to 2016 to 2018). The germline V gene provides CDR1 SGDLS and CDR2 YYNGEE. The CDR3 runs 15 amino acids, cysteine and phenylalanine included. Only CDR3 DNA is held: 45 bases, read in frame from base 1. Trimming accounts for 3 bases at V and 4 bases at J, while the number of junction bases matched to no gene is 6. This clonotype turned up a few times. It lacks a known antigen. Base qualities are not recorded, but no much larger clone differs from it by a single base. Library preparation was by RT-PCR. Sequenced using an Illumina MiSeq. TCRdb trimmed public reads at Q25 via fastp, called clones via MiXCR and kept in-frame beta chains. Each entry is one CDR3 protein sequence, shown with its most common DNA and genes. Here the sample has about 680,000 distinct CDR3 sequences; about 14% occur a single time. 3.6% of the sample comes from the top ten.

The specimen was memory CD4+ T cells from blood. This sequence uses TRBV9 and TRBJ2-7; 11 middle bases align to TRBD2. The clonotype originates from a female donor in good health, serving as a healthy control. The DNA is TGTGCCAGCAGCGCTTTAGCGGGAGGGCCTTACGAGCAGTACTTC. Translated, this gives CASSALAGGPYEQYF.